The subject of this entry is one T cell receptor beta chain. Germline-derived CDR1 and CDR2 are SGHNT and YYREEE (reference sequence). V lost 5 bases and J lost 0, with 14 bases in between. CDR3 length: 15 amino acids. The data derive from a study of T-cell reconstitution after alpha-beta-depleted transplantation in children. Unique molecular identifiers were incorporated during preparation of the TCRbeta library. A single record per CDR3 protein comes from TCRdb applying MiXCR to the PCR reads. The table lists 500,000 or so distinct CDR3 sequences, 30% to 35% of them singletons. The sequenced sample was PBMCs from the stem cell graft donor, obtained from the stem cell graft. The clonotype was recovered from a human donor who donated a stem cell graft to a child with aplastic anemia. The genes are TRBV5-4 and TRBJ1-1; D is unclear. Written as DNA, the CDR3 is TGTGCCAGCAGTTCATTAGGGCACGTGAACACTGAAGCTTTCTTT. This encodes CASSSLGHVNTEAFF.